The entry that follows covers one TCR beta chain sequence. No antigen is known for it. The data were obtained in a study of cytomegalovirus exposure and HLA in healthy donors. Study results and limitations: In a later analysis, TCR beta V- and J-gene trimming was associated with a missense DCLRE1C variant. An Asian-associated ancestry cluster reportedly showed fewer N-insertions than the roughly 670-donor mean in a later analysis.

PCR employed 60 Vbeta and 13 Jbeta primers. Assay: immunoSEQ multiplex PCR; the TCRdb copy retains only in-frame clones and omits some. The table shows about 220,000 clones, with approximately 88% occurring only once. Sequencing input: PBMCs. The TCR originated in a boy between 2 and 10 years old in good health and CMV-seronegative.

CDR3 DNA sequence: TGTGCCTGGAGTGCCGACGTAGGATTGGAGGATGGCTACACCTTC. The encoded protein is CAWSADVGLEDGYTF. This chain joins TRBV30 and TRBJ1-2, with D unclear. V was trimmed by 1 base and J by 6 bases, leaving 18 bases between them. The CDR3 totals 15 residues. Germline CDR1 GTSNPN, CDR2 SVGIG (reference sequence).